The 9 T cell receptor beta chains below all came from one sample that was sequenced in a study of control samples from healthy donors and cancer patients. Only in-frame clones appear in the TCRdb table, and some are missing; sequencing was by immunoSEQ multiplex PCR. The sample has under 450,000 clones, 90% seen once. The sample taken for sequencing was PBMCs. These receptors were obtained from a man in his forties with head and neck cancer.

J is TRBJ1-2 and V is TRBV15; D remains ambiguous. The CDR3 totals 13 residues. Germline loops: CDR1 LNHNV, CDR2 YYDKDF (reference sequence). V was trimmed by 3 bases and J by 4 bases, leaving 9 bases between them. CDR3 DNA sequence: TGTGCCACCAGCAGGGAACAGATCTATGGCTACACCTTC. Protein: CATSREQIYGYTF.

With respect to this clone: The sample holds other DNA sequences that translate to the same CDR3. This sequence joins TRBV2 and TRBJ1-3; weak D call: TRBD1 (5 bases). Trimming removed 2 bases from V and 2 bases from J, with 7 bases in between. The CDR3 spans 14 residues. Germline V gives CDR1 SNHLY, CDR2 FYNNEI. CDR3 sequence: CASSEPRAGNTIYF. CDR3 sequence (DNA): TGTGCCAGCAGTGAACCCAGGGCTGGAAACACCATATATTTT.

V and J are TRBV6-5 and TRBJ1-1; D is unresolved. The CDR3 is 12 amino acids. Germline-derived CDR1 and CDR2 are MNHEY and SVGAGI. V was trimmed by 2 bases and J by 8 bases, leaving 9 bases between them. CDR3 protein: CASSYGQKEAFF. CDR3 nucleotide sequence: TGTGCCAGCAGTTACGGGCAGAAAGAAGCTTTCTTT.

The J gene is TRBJ1-4, the V gene TRBV2, with D perhaps matching TRBD1 (5 bases). With 5 bases removed from V and 2 bases from J, the gap between germline ends came to 12 bases. This CDR3 has 15 residues. Germline-derived CDR1 and CDR2 are SNHLY and FYNNEI. CDR3 amino acids: CASSYLRETNEKLFF. For the CDR3, the DNA is TGTGCCAGCAGTTACCTCAGGGAGACTAATGAAAAACTGTTTTTT.

The gene calls are TRBV9 and TRBJ1-4, with D hard to call. Trimming shortened V by 4 bases and J by 7 bases, and 20 bases separated the two germline ends. The CDR3 runs to 16 residues. Looked up from germline, CDR1 is SGDLS and CDR2 is YYNGEE. Here the CDR3 reads CASSPLSTGRSEKLFF. The CDR3 DNA is TGTGCCAGCAGCCCCCTATCGACGGGGAGGAGTGAAAAACTGTTTTTT.

The V gene is TRBV25-1, the J gene TRBJ2-1; D is uncertain. This CDR3 has 10 amino acids. The germline gives CDR1 MGHDK, CDR2 SYGVNS. The germline V and J ends were trimmed by 6 bases and 3 bases, with 0 bases remaining between them. The chain's CDR3 is CASSYNEQFF. The DNA for the CDR3 is TGTGCCAGCAGCTACAATGAGCAGTTCTTC.

This chain connects TRBV30 to TRBJ1-4; D is perhaps TRBD1 (5 bases). Trimming pared 5 bases from V and 7 bases from J, leaving 11 bases between. Germline loops: CDR1 GTSNPN, CDR2 SVGIG (reference sequence). The CDR3 has 12 amino acids. CDR3 coding DNA: TGTGCCTGGGGGACGGGAGGTGAAAAACTGTTTTTT. Translated, it gives CAWGTGGEKLFF.

The chain employs TRBV5-1 and TRBJ2-6, with TRBD1 matching 7 bases. The CDR3 consists of 18 residues. Per germline, CDR1 SGHRS and CDR2 YFSETQ. Trimming removed 1 base from V and 0 bases from J; junction bases left unmatched: 7. CDR3: CASSLRTGPGSGANVLTF. DNA of the CDR3: TGCGCCAGCAGCTTGCGGACAGGTCCCGGCTCTGGGGCCAACGTCCTGACTTTC.

The chain links TRBV6-2 or TRBV6-3 to TRBJ1-6; a possible D gene is TRBD1 (5 bases). V lost 7 bases and J lost 14, with 30 bases in between. This CDR3 comprises 17 residues. Germline values: CDR1 MNHEY, CDR2 SVGEGT. CDR3 bases: TGTGCCAGCACCCCACTGTGGAGGGACCCTTCAAAGTCGGCCCTCCACTTT. This translates into CASTPLWRDPSKSALHF.